The rows below give T cell receptor beta chains drawn from one sample of a study of CD4 T cells in relation to SARS-CoV-2 and coronaviruses. Here immunoSEQ multiplex PCR was the method, and the copy in TCRdb shows in-frame clones only, minus some. The repertoire holds some 43,000 clones, over 75% seen once, with more than 1.2% in the top ten. Their antigens are not known. Sample: naive CD4+ T cells from PBMCs, cultured in vitro. All receptors derive from an adult with COVID-19. The CDR3 runs from the conserved cysteine through the conserved F or W. The D gene is left open where the match is weak. Clone size is not always given. Where it is, it says once, few, many or a class for expanded clones.

abundance	v_gene	d_gene	j_gene	CDR3nt	CDR3aa
NA	TRBV5-1	NA	TRBJ2-7	TGCGCCAGCAGCTTGGAGGGTCAGGTTTTCTCCTACGAGCAGTACTTC	CASSLEGQVFSYEQYF
few	TRBV25-1	NA	TRBJ1-3	TGTGCCAGCAGTGAAATGGCTCACCCACCGCGCGGAAACACCATATATTTT	CASSEMAHPPRGNTIYF
NA	TRBV15	TRBD2	TRBJ2-1	TGTGCCACCAGCAGAACTAGCGGGCCGCTATACAATGAGCAGTTCTTC	CATSRTSGPLYNEQFF
NA	TRBV14	TRBD1	TRBJ1-3	TGTGCCAGCAGCCGGGGACAGTTCTCTGGAAACACCATATATTTT	CASSRGQFSGNTIYF
NA	TRBV14	NA	TRBJ2-7	TGTGCCAGCAGCCAGGGGGTCTACGAGCAGTACTTC	CASSQGVYEQYF
NA	TRBV7-2	NA	TRBJ2-2	TGTGCCAGCAGCCCAAACCTCCTACGAGGGGAGCTGTTTTTT	CASSPNLLRGELFF
NA	TRBV30	NA	TRBJ2-3	TGTGCCTGGAGTTGGGATCGTACAGATACGCAGTATTTT	CAWSWDRTDTQYF
NA	TRBV5-6	TRBD1	TRBJ2-3	TGTGCCAGCAGCTCAACGACAGGGGGCTGGGAAGATACGCAGTATTTT	CASSSTTGGWEDTQYF
NA	TRBV7-2	NA	TRBJ1-4	TGTGCCAGCAGCTGGCCCCGACGGAGAGATGAAAAACTGTTTTTT	CASSWPRRRDEKLFF
NA	TRBV9	NA	TRBJ2-2	TGTGCCAGCAGCAAAACCGGGACAAAGAACACCGGGGAGCTGTTTTTT	CASSKTGTKNTGELFF
few	TRBV5-1	NA	TRBJ1-2	TGCGCCAGCAGCCCCGATGAGGGAATAAACTATGGCTACACCTTC	CASSPDEGINYGYTF
NA	TRBV30	NA	TRBJ2-3	TGTGCCTGGACGCTAATGGGCCATAGCACAGATACGCAGTATTTT	CAWTLMGHSTDTQYF
NA	TRBV9	NA	TRBJ1-5	TGTGCCAGCAGCGTTGGCGGCAGCGCCAATCAGCCCCAGCATTTT	CASSVGGSANQPQHF
NA	TRBV5-1	NA	TRBJ1-4	TGCGCCAGCAGCTTGGCCGGAGGGGGTAATGAAAAACTGTTTTTT	CASSLAGGGNEKLFF
NA	TRBV18	NA	TRBJ2-2	TGTGCCAGCTCACCAATGATAACCTCCACACCGGTGACCGGGGAGCTGTTTTTT	CASSPMITSTPVTGELFF
NA	TRBV18	NA	TRBJ2-5	TGTGCCAGCTCACTGGACCGAGGGCAAGAGACCCAGTACTTC	CASSLDRGQETQYF
NA	TRBV6-4	NA	TRBJ2-3	TGTGCCAGCAGTGAGGGGGCTAGCACAGATACGCAGTATTTT	CASSEGASTDTQYF